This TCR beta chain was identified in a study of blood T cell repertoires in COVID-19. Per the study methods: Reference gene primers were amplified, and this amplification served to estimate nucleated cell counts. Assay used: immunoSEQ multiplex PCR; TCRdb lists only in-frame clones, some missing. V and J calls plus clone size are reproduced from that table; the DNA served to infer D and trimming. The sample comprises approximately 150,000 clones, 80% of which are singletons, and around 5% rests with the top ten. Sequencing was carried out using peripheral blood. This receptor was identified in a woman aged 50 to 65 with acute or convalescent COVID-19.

The CDR3 nucleotides are TGTGCCAGCAGCTTCGGGACTAGCGGAGTACAAGAGACCCAGTACTTC. Residues: CASSFGTSGVQETQYF. This chain links TRBV5-4 with TRBJ2-5; TRBD2 matches 11 bases. CDR3 length: 16 residues. The germline gives CDR1 SGHNT, CDR2 YYREEE (reference sequence). Trimming cost V 2 bases and J 2 bases; bases outside gene matches: 5.